The 32 T cell receptor beta chains reported below all come from one sample, sequenced in a study of blood T cells in healthy people across ages (dated by TCRdb to the mid-2010s). Library creation used 5' RACE. Sequencing took place on an Illumina HiSeq 2500. A second 7 to 11 cycle PCR used a sample-barcoded 5' primer and a J-beta primer mix. TCRdb ran its own pipeline on the public reads, namely fastp trimming at Q25 and MiXCR clone calling, and kept in-frame beta chains. Each CDR3 protein gets just one entry, which takes the most common genes and DNA from the rows behind it. The sample records about 1.4 million distinct CDR3 sequences, almost 60% of which are singletons. The ten largest clones represent more than 6% of the sample. Sequencing used blood. The receptors stem from a man between 18 and 35 years old in good health.

This chain links TRBV6-5 with TRBJ1-2; no reliable D call. V was pared by 10 bases and J by 5 bases, with 17 bases between. CDR1 MNHEY and CDR2 SVGAGI come from the germline V gene. This CDR3 region has 13 residues. CDR3 sequence reads: CATRFEGMYGYTF. CDR3 DNA sequence: TGTGCCACCCGGTTCGAGGGAATGTATGGCTACACCTTC.

This clonotype was picked up a small number of times. The rearrangement links TRBV29-1 to TRBJ2-5; D remains unclear. Germline CDR1 reads SQVTM; CDR2 reads ANQGSEA. The V gene lost 4 bases and the J gene lost 2 bases, with 23 bases spanning the gap. The CDR3 consists of 17 residues. This CDR3 is CSVAPPFPKQLQETQYF. The CDR3 DNA is TGCAGCGTTGCCCCCCCCTTTCCGAAACAGTTACAAGAGACCCAGTACTTC. The full variable domain, with the rest looked up from reference TRBV29-1 and TRBJ2-5, is SAVISQKPSRDICQRGTSLTIQCQVDSQVTMMFWYRQQPGQSLTLIATANQGSEATYESGFVIDKFPISRPNLTFSTLTVSNMSPEDSSIYLCSVAPPFPKQLQETQYFGPGTRLLVL.

This clonotype was picked up a small number of times. The DNA for the CDR3 is TGTGCCAGCAGCTTAGTACAGAATGCCTACGAGCAGTACTTC. Protein sequence: CASSLVQNAYEQYF. The rearrangement links TRBV7-9 to TRBJ2-7, with no clear D. The V end was cut by 1 base, the J end by 2 bases, with 9 bases between. The CDR3 runs to 14 residues. CDR1 and CDR2 from the germline V gene are SEHNR and FQNEAQ (reference sequence).

V is TRBV20-1 and J is TRBJ2-3, with 7 bases identical to TRBD2. V trimming: 0 bases; J trimming: 2 bases; junction bases outside the gene matches: 8. CDR3 length equals 16 residues. Germline V lookup: CDR1 DFQATT, CDR2 SNEGSKA (reference sequence). The CDR3 sequence: CSARDRPSGYTDTQYF. CDR3 DNA sequence: TGCAGTGCTAGAGATCGTCCTAGCGGATACACAGATACGCAGTATTTT.

V usage is TRBV10-3 and J usage is TRBJ2-3; D unclear. The CDR3 contains 14 residues. Germline assignment: CDR1 ENHRY and CDR2 SYGVKD. Deletions cut 4 bases from V and 6 bases from J, with 14 bases between. This CDR3 is CAISGGRLTDTQYF. The DNA for the CDR3 is TGTGCCATCAGTGGCGGTAGACTCACGGATACGCAGTATTTT.

The chain has TRBV7-2 and TRBJ1-6, with D unresolved. The CDR3 totals 14 residues. Germline loops: CDR1 SGHTA, CDR2 FQGNSA. V was pared by 3 bases and J by 10 bases, with 13 bases between. This chain's CDR3 is CASSFRQERSPLHF. Written as DNA, the CDR3 is TGTGCCAGCAGCTTTAGGCAGGAACGGTCACCCCTCCACTTT.

The genes are TRBV10-3 and TRBJ2-7; 7 bases line up with TRBD2. The CDR3 has 14 residues. Per the germline V gene, CDR1 is ENHRY and CDR2 is SYGVKD. V shed 6 bases and J 7 bases; nucleotides not matched to a gene: 12. The CDR3 DNA sequence: TGTGCCATCAGCCCTAGTCTAGCGGCCCGAGAGCAGTACTTC. This gives the protein CAISPSLAAREQYF.

This sequence joins TRBV3-1 and TRBJ2-3, with a weak D call TRBD2 (6 bases). V dropped 1 base and J dropped 2 bases, with 13 bases sitting between them. The CDR3 is made up of 16 amino acids. Germline lookup yields CDR1 LGHDT and CDR2 YNNKEL (reference sequence). Here the CDR3 DNA reads TGTGCCAGCAGCCAAGGTGCCGGGAGCAACACAGATACGCAGTATTTT. This encodes CASSQGAGSNTDTQYF.

The V gene is TRBV4-2, the J gene TRBJ2-7, with a weak D call TRBD2 (5 bases). The V end was cut by 0 bases, the J end by 0 bases, with 12 bases between. CDR1 LGHNA and CDR2 YNFKEQ come from the germline V gene. CDR3 length: 16 residues. CDR3 residues: CASSQELSGLSYEQYF. The CDR3 DNA reads as TGTGCCAGCAGCCAAGAATTGAGCGGACTCTCCTACGAGCAGTACTTC.

The genes are TRBV15 and TRBJ2-1; no firm D call. Per the germline V gene, CDR1 is LNHNV and CDR2 is YYDKDF (reference sequence). Trimming took off 1 base at V and 2 bases at J, with 12 bases between the two ends. CDR3 length: 16 amino acids. For the CDR3, the DNA is TGTGCCACCAGCAGAGTAGGCCGTTCTACCTACAATGAGCAGTTCTTC. Its translation is CATSRVGRSTYNEQFF. The whole variable domain, remainder taken from reference TRBV15 and TRBJ2-1, is DAMVIQNPRYQVTQFGKPVTLSCSQTLNHNVMYWYQQKSSQAPKLLFHYYDKDFNNEADTPDNFQSRRPNTSFCFLDIRSPGLGDTAMYLCATSRVGRSTYNEQFFGPGTRLTVL.

V gene TRBV20-1 combines with J gene TRBJ2-7; TRBD2 aligns across 16 bases. The CDR3 consists of 15 residues. Germline assignment: CDR1 DFQATT and CDR2 SNEGSKA (reference sequence). J gave up 2 bases and V 5 bases, and 3 bases lay outside the gene matches. The DNA of the CDR3 is TGCAGTGCTTCCGGGACTAGCGGGGGGGCCTACGAGCAGTACTTC. Protein product: CSASGTSGGAYEQYF.

The chain recombines TRBV20-1 with TRBJ2-3, with 9 bases aligning to TRBD2. Germline assignment: CDR1 DFQATT and CDR2 SNEGSKA (reference sequence). Trimming cost V 0 bases and J 4 bases; bases outside gene matches: 5. This CDR3 region has 15 residues. CDR3 loop: CSAREVSGRSDTQYF. For the CDR3, the DNA is TGCAGTGCTAGAGAAGTAAGCGGGAGGTCAGATACGCAGTATTTT.

The V gene is TRBV14, the J gene TRBJ2-1; 8 positions agree with TRBD2. Looked up from germline, CDR1 is SGHDN and CDR2 is FVKESK. V was clipped by 6 bases and J by 0 bases; unmatched bases: 7. The length of the CDR3 is 16 residues. The CDR3 sequence: CASRRTGTSSYNEQFF. DNA of the CDR3: TGTGCCAGCAGGCGTACCGGGACTAGCTCCTACAATGAGCAGTTCTTC.

This chain joins TRBV7-9 and TRBJ2-3; unclear D gene. Trimming pared 4 bases from V and 4 bases from J, leaving 15 bases between. Germline V gene lookup returns CDR1 SEHNR and CDR2 FQNEAQ (reference sequence). The CDR3 has 15 amino acids. CDR3 loop: CASSSAPGGSDTQYF. The CDR3 DNA is TGTGCCAGCAGCTCGGCCCCCGGTGGATCAGATACGCAGTATTTT.

This clonotype was seen a few times. The V gene is TRBV10-1, the J gene TRBJ2-2, with a possible D match to TRBD1 (5 bases). The CDR3 extends over 13 amino acids. Trimming took off 4 bases at V and 4 bases at J, with 7 bases between the two ends. Per germline, CDR1 WNHNN and CDR2 SYGVQD (reference sequence). This chain's CDR3 is CASSVDSTGELFF. The CDR3 DNA follows: TGCGCCAGCAGTGTAGACAGCACCGGGGAGCTGTTTTTT.

The V and J genes are TRBV4-2 and TRBJ2-1; the D gene is possibly TRBD1 (5 bases). V gave up 8 bases and J gave up 8 bases, with 31 bases separating them. The CDR3 covers 18 residues. Germline CDR1 is LGHNA and CDR2 is YNFKEQ. The CDR3 coding sequence is TGTGCCAGCGCCGAGTACCTGGCGCCTGGGCAGGGAAGTCATGAGCAGTTCTTC. It yields the protein CASAEYLAPGQGSHEQFF.

Comment on this clonotype: At one boundary the junction diverges from the germline segment, which might be a read error. J is TRBJ2-3 and V is TRBV5-1, with 7 bases aligning to TRBD1. Per germline, CDR1 SGHRS and CDR2 YFSETQ. The CDR3 extends over 15 amino acids. CDR3 in DNA: TGCGCCGGCAGCCGCCGGGACAGCAGCACAGATACGCAGTATTTT. Protein sequence: CAGSRRDSSTDTQYF.

The chain links TRBV5-1 to TRBJ2-1; D remains ambiguous. Germline V gene lookup returns CDR1 SGHRS and CDR2 YFSETQ. Trimming took 4 bases from V and 10 from J, leaving 12 bases between them. CDR3 size: 12 residues. The CDR3 DNA reads as TGCGCCAGCAGCGTATTGCCGAGGGAGCAGTTCTTC. As protein: CASSVLPREQFF.

This clonotype was recorded a few times. This chain joins TRBV4-1 and TRBJ1-6; no definite D call. Germline loops: CDR1 MGHRA, CDR2 YSYEKL. The CDR3 extends over 16 amino acids. The V end lost 3 bases, the J end lost 4 bases, and 13 bases lay between the germline ends. The CDR3 loop is CASSQPTRPYNSPLHF. The DNA of the CDR3 is TGCGCCAGCAGCCAGCCCACAAGGCCGTATAATTCACCCCTCCACTTT.

V and J are TRBV6-2 or TRBV6-3 and TRBJ2-1, with D possibly TRBD2 on 6 matching bases. The length of the CDR3 is 14 residues. Germline V lookup: CDR1 MNHEY, CDR2 SVGEGT. Trimming took off 8 bases at V and 0 bases at J, with 11 bases between the two ends. Written as DNA, the CDR3 is TGTGCCAGCGTGCGGGATAGCTCCTACAATGAGCAGTTCTTC. The encoded protein is CASVRDSSYNEQFF.

With regard to this clonotype: Since no conserved phenylalanine or tryptophan closes the CDR3, a read error is the likely cause. This chain joins TRBV27 and TRBJ2-3; the D gene is possibly TRBD1 (6 bases). Germline-derived CDR1 and CDR2 are MNHEY and SMNVEV (reference sequence). The CDR3 extends over 15 amino acids. Trimming pared 3 bases from V and 1 base from J, leaving 11 bases between. CDR3 region: CASSFQGTRTDTQYS. The CDR3 DNA is TGTGCCAGCAGTTTTCAAGGGACACGCACAGATACGCAGTATTCT.

This clonotype was detected only a few times. The chain carries TRBV20-1 and TRBJ2-4; D is uncertain. The J call could be wrong; TRBJ2-7 is a better fit for the DNA end. Germline values: CDR1 DFQATT, CDR2 SNEGSKA (reference sequence). The CDR3 runs to 14 residues. CDR3 DNA: TGCAGTGCTAGAAACTATGCGAATGATTACGAGCAGTACTTC. It encodes CSARNYANDYEQYF.

The chain combines TRBV7-2 with TRBJ2-3; D possibly corresponds to TRBD2 (6 bases). This CDR3 spans 18 amino acids. The germline V gene has CDR1 SGHTA and CDR2 FQGNSA. Deletions cut 4 bases from V and 4 bases from J, with 24 bases between. The CDR3: CASSYATHGEAAPDTQYF. As DNA, the CDR3 is TGTGCCAGCAGCTATGCAACCCACGGGGAGGCGGCTCCAGATACGCAGTATTTT.

This clonotype came up a few times. A read error may produce the germline difference seen at one junction end. The chain has TRBV7-7 and TRBJ2-5, with D possibly being TRBD1 (5 bases). The CDR3 covers 14 residues. Germline assignment: CDR1 SSHAT and CDR2 FNYEAQ (reference sequence). The chain's CDR3 is CASSLDSHQETQYF. The CDR3 DNA follows: TGTGCTAGCAGCCTTGACAGCCACCAAGAGACCCAGTACTTC.

V usage is TRBV19 and J usage is TRBJ2-1; the match to TRBD2 covers 8 bases. Losses at the gene ends were 7 bases for V and 3 bases for J; bases not matched to a gene: 11. Germline CDR1 and CDR2: LNHDA and SQIVND (reference sequence). The CDR3 is made up of 16 amino acids. The CDR3 loop reads CASTLTGTRYYNEQFF. The CDR3 DNA is TGTGCCAGTACCTTAACCGGGACTAGATACTACAATGAGCAGTTCTTC.

The chain couples TRBV2 to TRBJ1-2; 7 bases match TRBD1. The V gene's germline CDR1 is SNHLY and CDR2 FYNNEI. J was trimmed by 8 bases and V by 7 bases; bases with no gene match: 7. This CDR3 comprises 12 residues. CDR3 sequence (DNA): TGTGCCAGCACCGGACAGGATGGCGGCTACACCTTC. It is translated as CASTGQDGGYTF.

The J gene is TRBJ2-7, the V gene TRBV29-1, with D unresolved. Germline CDR1 reads SQVTM; CDR2 reads ANQGSEA. V lost 2 bases and J lost 1, with 15 bases in between. The CDR3 contains 15 residues. CDR3 bases: TGCAGCGTTGAACTGGCCCCTCAGGAATCCTACGAGCAGTACTTC. It specifies CSVELAPQESYEQYF.

J is TRBJ2-5 and V is TRBV29-1; 9 bases agree with TRBD1. CDR3 length: 15 amino acids. Germline V gene lookup returns CDR1 SQVTM and CDR2 ANQGSEA. The ends lost 7 bases at V and 5 bases at J; junction bases unmatched: 14. CDR3 protein: CSADHGTGGIETQYF. The CDR3, as DNA: TGCAGCGCTGACCACGGAACAGGGGGCATTGAGACCCAGTACTTC.

This clonotype turned up a few times. The V and J genes are TRBV19 and TRBJ2-4; TRBD2 is a possible D gene (6 bases). The J call is uncertain, as TRBJ2-7 better fits the DNA end. The V gene's germline CDR1 is LNHDA and CDR2 SQIVND (reference sequence). CDR3 size: 13 residues. The CDR3, as DNA: TGTGCCAGTACGGGAGAGTCTGCCTACGAGCAGTACTTC. Protein product: CASTGESAYEQYF.

The chain has TRBV29-1 and TRBJ2-1; 13 positions match TRBD2. V shed 4 bases, J shed 9 bases, and the junction held 6 bases outside the gene matches. The germline CDR1 and CDR2 sequences are SQVTM and ANQGSEA. CDR3 length equals 14 residues. In DNA, the CDR3 is TGCAGCGTTGCACTAGCGGGAGGGCATGCTGAGCAGTTCTTC. Residues: CSVALAGGHAEQFF.

The gene calls are TRBV20-1 and TRBJ2-1, with TRBD1 identical over 7 bases. Losses at the gene ends were 3 bases for V and 3 bases for J; bases not matched to a gene: 11. This CDR3 contains 16 residues. CDR1 DFQATT and CDR2 SNEGSKA come from the germline V gene (reference sequence). CDR3 sequence: CSASKTDQGDYNEQFF. The CDR3 bases are TGCAGTGCTAGCAAAACGGACCAGGGGGACTACAATGAGCAGTTCTTC.

The genes are TRBV7-9 and TRBJ1-2, with D perhaps matching TRBD1 (5 bases). This CDR3 region has 15 residues. Germline V gives CDR1 SEHNR, CDR2 FQNEAQ (reference sequence). V was pared by 5 bases and J by 8 bases, with 21 bases between. In nucleotides, the CDR3 is TGTGCCAGCAGCCCCTGGGGCCACCCCAGGTGGGGCTACACCTTC. This gives the protein CASSPWGHPRWGYTF.